The 23 T cell receptor beta chains in this list originate from one sample, sequenced in a study of CD8+ T cells in alopecia areata. After isolation, RNA underwent reverse transcription to generate cDNA as the sequencing template. This table comes from immunoSEQ multiplex PCR, and its TCRdb copy is limited to in-frame clones, with some not included. The sample carries some 190,000 clones, approximately 70% recorded once. Documented treatment: oral pan-JAK inhibitor, 5-10 mg twice daily. The material was CD4+ T cells sorted from blood, obtained at approximately week 42, from a patient treated with tofacitinib. These receptors originate from a human donor with alopecia areata.

This clone was detected a few times. This chain joins TRBV18 and TRBJ2-1; unclear D gene. V shed 0 bases and J shed 6 bases, with 12 bases lying between them. The CDR3 is 15 residues long. Germline V lookup: CDR1 KGHSH, CDR2 LQKENI. Here the CDR3 reads CASSPPGPRVNEQFF. The DNA of the CDR3 is TGTGCCAGCTCACCACCGGGCCCTAGAGTCAATGAGCAGTTCTTC.

The chain carries TRBV29-1 and TRBJ1-1; D unclear. The CDR3 extends over 11 amino acids. Trimming stripped 3 bases from V and 11 bases from J, with 13 bases between. Germline V CDR1 and CDR2: SQVTM, ANQGSEA. CDR3 region: CSVDPKVMAFF. DNA for the CDR3: TGCAGCGTTGACCCCAAAGTCATGGCTTTCTTT.

J is TRBJ1-2 and V is TRBV30; D may be TRBD1 (5 bases). Trimming removed 3 bases from V and 8 bases from J, with 19 bases in between. In germline, CDR1 is GTSNPN, CDR2 SVGIG (reference sequence). CDR3 length: 14 residues. For the CDR3, the DNA is TGTGCCTGGAGCGATACTCAGGGTTTAGGCGGCTACACCTTC. Protein sequence: CAWSDTQGLGGYTF.

The chain employs TRBV7-9 and TRBJ1-4, with 8 bases that match TRBD1. The trim removed 5 bases at V and 8 bases at J, leaving 7 bases unmatched. CDR1 and CDR2 (germline): SEHNR, FQNEAQ (reference sequence). The CDR3 runs to 14 residues. The CDR3 here is CASSLGTGPEKLFF. The CDR3 DNA reads as TGTGCCAGCAGCCTCGGGACAGGTCCCGAAAAACTGTTTTTT.

The chain has TRBV5-1 and TRBJ1-1; D gene ambiguous. The germline CDR1 and CDR2 sequences are SGHRS and YFSETQ. This CDR3 contains 14 residues. V was trimmed by 3 bases and J by 1 base, leaving 10 bases between them. This CDR3 is CASSSDHRNTEAFF. In nucleotides, the CDR3 is TGCGCCAGCAGCTCGGATCATAGGAACACTGAAGCTTTCTTT.

The rearrangement joins TRBV29-1 to TRBJ1-2; the D gene is possibly TRBD1 (6 bases). Germline values: CDR1 SQVTM, CDR2 ANQGSEA. This CDR3 comprises 12 residues. The germline V and J ends were trimmed by 2 bases and 7 bases, with 11 bases remaining between them. The DNA of the CDR3 is TGCAGCGTTGAATGGGGGCCGGGTGGCTACACCTTC. Its protein is CSVEWGPGGYTF. Combining the CDR3 with reference TRBV29-1 and TRBJ1-2 gives the whole variable domain SAVISQKPSRDICQRGTSLTIQCQVDSQVTMMFWYRQQPGQSLTLIATANQGSEATYESGFVIDKFPISRPNLTFSTLTVSNMSPEDSSIYLCSVEWGPGGYTFGSGTRLTVV.

V gene TRBV7-2 combines with J gene TRBJ1-1; D not resolved. The germline V and J ends were trimmed by 1 base and 7 bases, with 10 bases remaining between them. CDR3 length equals 13 residues. CDR1 and CDR2 from the germline V gene are SGHTA and FQGNSA. Written as DNA, the CDR3 is TGTGCCAGCAGCTTAGATCTTCGGAGTGAAGCTTTCTTT. Protein: CASSLDLRSEAFF. Looking up the rest from reference TRBV7-2 and TRBJ1-1 gives the full variable domain: GAGVSQSPSNKVTEKGKDVELRCDPISGHTALYWYRQSLGQGLEFLIYFQGNSAPDKSGLPSDRFSAERTGGSVSTLTIQRTQQEDSAVYLCASSLDLRSEAFFGQGTRLTVV.

V and J are TRBV30 and TRBJ2-7; tentatively, D is TRBD1 (6 bases). CDR1 is GTSNPN and CDR2 is SVGIG in the germline V gene (reference sequence). CDR3 length: 15 amino acids. Trimming took off 0 bases at V and 3 bases at J, with 15 bases between the two ends. This CDR3 reads CAWSVRQGRNYEQYF. Here the CDR3 DNA reads TGTGCCTGGAGTGTACGGCAGGGGCGAAACTACGAGCAGTACTTC.

This CDR3 is CAWARWGGGTDTQYF. The CDR3 nucleotides read TGTGCCTGGGCGAGGTGGGGCGGAGGCACAGATACGCAGTATTTT. The chain recombines TRBV30 with TRBJ2-3; a possible D gene is TRBD1 (5 bases). V gave up 5 bases and J gave up 1 base, with 16 bases separating them. This CDR3 contains 15 residues. Germline CDR1 reads GTSNPN; CDR2 reads SVGIG (reference sequence).

This rearrangement joins TRBV5-1 to TRBJ2-2, with 8 bases matching TRBD1. The CDR3 is 12 residues long. V was pared by 4 bases and J by 12 bases, with 5 bases of the junction left unmatched. CDR1 SGHRS and CDR2 YFSETQ come from the germline V gene. DNA of the CDR3: TGCGCCAGCAGCATCGGACAGGGTCAGCTGTTTTTT. Translated, it gives CASSIGQGQLFF. The full variable domain, completed using reference TRBV5-1 and TRBJ2-2, is KAGVTQTPRYLIKTRGQQVTLSCSPISGHRSVSWYQQTPGQGLQFLFEYFSETQRNKGNFPGRFSGRQFSNSRSEMNVSTLELGDSALYLCASSIGQGQLFFGEGSRLTVL.

The J gene is TRBJ1-1, the V gene TRBV6-1; D gene uncertain. With 4 bases removed from V and 4 bases from J, the gap between germline ends came to 13 bases. Germline V gene lookup returns CDR1 MNHNS and CDR2 SASEGT. The CDR3 has 14 amino acids. The CDR3 region has the DNA TGTGCCAGCAGTGTCGCCAGTGGGCTCACTGAAGCTTTCTTT. Translation: CASSVASGLTEAFF.

V and J are TRBV29-1 and TRBJ1-1; 9 bases fit TRBD1. Unmatched junction bases numbered 11, after V lost 8 bases and J lost 7 bases. Germline assignment: CDR1 SQVTM and CDR2 ANQGSEA. The CDR3 loop spans 13 amino acids. The CDR3 sequence is CSTTGTGRSEAFF. CDR3 nucleotide sequence: TGCAGCACAACCGGGACAGGGAGGAGTGAAGCTTTCTTT.

This clone was observed a few times. V and J are TRBV18 and TRBJ1-3, with D possibly TRBD1 on 6 matching bases. Trimming stripped 3 bases from V and 0 bases from J, with 12 bases between. Looked up from germline, CDR1 is KGHSH and CDR2 is LQKENI. The CDR3 spans 16 residues. In DNA, the CDR3 is TGTGCCAGCTCACCTGCCGGGACACTCTCTGGAAACACCATATATTTT. This gives the protein CASSPAGTLSGNTIYF.

Note on this clone: The same CDR3 also results from other DNA sequences found in this sample. The V call is TRBV7-9, the J call TRBJ1-1; possible D gene TRBD1, 6 bases. The CDR3 contains 13 residues. V lost 3 bases to trimming and J lost 4 bases, with 9 bases between them. CDR1 is SEHNR, CDR2 FQNEAQ, per germline (reference sequence). CDR3 bases: TGTGCCAGCAGCTTCCAAGGGGGCACTGAAGCTTTCTTT. It is translated as CASSFQGGTEAFF.

The V and J genes are TRBV29-1 and TRBJ2-1; a possible D gene is TRBD2 (5 bases). Germline V gene lookup returns CDR1 SQVTM and CDR2 ANQGSEA. V was shortened by 7 bases and J by 9 bases, with 10 bases between the two germline ends. There are 10 residues in the CDR3. The CDR3 DNA follows: TGCAGCGCAGAGGCGGGTGAGCAGTTCTTC. Protein sequence: CSAEAGEQFF.

The J gene is TRBJ2-5, the V gene TRBV7-9; tentative D call: TRBD2 (5 bases). The V and J ends lost 5 bases and 5 bases respectively, with 18 bases between them. Germline CDR1 reads SEHNR; CDR2 reads FQNEAQ (reference sequence). The CDR3 totals 15 residues. The CDR3 sequence is CASSRSTSLKETQYF. In DNA, the CDR3 is TGTGCCAGCAGCCGATCAACTAGTTTAAAGGAGACCCAGTACTTC.

The chain carries TRBV9 and TRBJ2-3; 8 bases map to TRBD1. From germline, CDR1 is SGDLS and CDR2 YYNGEE. The V segment lost 4 bases and the J segment 3 bases; nucleotides outside the gene matches: 4. CDR3 length: 14 residues. The CDR3 DNA reads as TGTGCCAGCAGCATACGACAGGGGACAGATACGCAGTATTTT. It is translated as CASSIRQGTDTQYF.

The rearrangement uses TRBV9 and TRBJ2-2; the D is unclear. V was shortened by 3 bases and J by 4 bases, with 10 bases between the two germline ends. CDR3 length: 14 amino acids. In germline, CDR1 is SGDLS, CDR2 YYNGEE. The CDR3 here is CASSDARSTGELFF. Here the CDR3 DNA reads TGTGCCAGCAGCGACGCCCGGAGCACCGGGGAGCTGTTTTTT. Full variable domain (outside the CDR3, taken from reference TRBV9 and TRBJ2-2): DSGVTQTPKHLITATGQRVTLRCSPRSGDLSVYWYQQSLDQGLQFLIQYYNGEERAKGNILERFSAQQFPDLHSELNLSSLELGDSALYFCASSDARSTGELFFGEGSRLTVL.

The V gene is TRBV29-1, the J gene TRBJ1-4; a possible D gene is TRBD1 (5 bases). The CDR3 covers 12 residues. Trimming shortened V by 8 bases and J by 8 bases, and 15 bases separated the two germline ends. Germline CDR1 is SQVTM and CDR2 is ANQGSEA. The CDR3 reads CSTGQMGEKLFF. CDR3 bases: TGCAGCACCGGACAAATGGGGGAAAAACTGTTTTTT.

CDR3 in DNA: TGTGCCAGCGCTTTTCGGCCCGGACTGGTCCTCGAAGCTTTCTTT. It is translated as CASAFRPGLVLEAFF. The chain has TRBV7-2 and TRBJ1-1; no clear D gene. V was shortened by 8 bases and J by 8 bases, with 24 bases between the two germline ends. Germline V CDR1 and CDR2: SGHTA, FQGNSA. This CDR3 region has 15 residues.

This clone has a handful of counts. The V gene is TRBV23-1, the J gene TRBJ2-7; the match to TRBD1 covers 9 bases. TRBV23-1 is filed as an ORF, its function uncertain. V trimming: 0 bases; J trimming: 2 bases; junction bases outside the gene matches: 2. The CDR3 extends over 15 amino acids. CDR3 sequence (DNA): TGCGCCAGCAGTCAATCGGGACAGGGCCCCTACGAGCAGTACTTC. It translates to CASSQSGQGPYEQYF.

V is TRBV2 and J is TRBJ1-5, with 7 bases lining up with TRBD1. V was pared by 5 bases and J by 7 bases, with 5 bases of the junction left unmatched. The germline gives CDR1 SNHLY, CDR2 FYNNEI. The CDR3 loop spans 13 amino acids. Here the CDR3 DNA reads TGTGCCAGCAGTACAGGGGAGAGGCAGCCCCAGCATTTT. Its translation is CASSTGERQPQHF.

Notes on this clone: The junction and the germline gene differ at one end; a read error may be behind it. CDR3 in DNA: TGTGCCAGCAGCCTAGCGTCCGGGCTCTATGGCTACACCTTC. Protein: CASSLASGLYGYTF. This rearrangement joins TRBV7-9 to TRBJ1-2; D is unresolved. The CDR3 covers 14 residues. CDR1 SEHNR and CDR2 FQNEAQ come from the germline V gene (reference sequence).